Below are 7 T cell receptor beta chains sequenced from a single sample in a study of blood T cell repertoires in COVID-19 (dated by TCRdb to 2018 to 2021). The library was prepared using the immunoSEQ multiplex PCR assay. The immuneACCESS repertoire file appears here via TCRdb, limited to in-frame rearrangements. These files lack a portion of the clones; in checked studies, under half of the deficit traces to unresolved V genes, and the cause of the others is not known. This sample is represented by fewer than 250,000 clones; 84% of them were singletons. The ten largest clones take up approximately 19% of the sample. Sequenced sample: peripheral blood. The receptors were gathered from a human donor in a cohort sampled during active COVID-19.

The chain links TRBV27 to TRBJ2-7; TRBD1 matches 8 bases. This CDR3 is built from 17 residues. Germline lookup yields CDR1 MNHEY and CDR2 SMNVEV (reference sequence). The V segment lost 1 base and the J segment 0 bases; nucleotides outside the gene matches: 8. This CDR3 is CASSLWGQARSSYEQYF. Here the CDR3 DNA reads TGTGCCAGCAGTTTATGGGGACAGGCAAGGAGCTCCTACGAGCAGTACTTC.

This chain uses TRBV6-5 with TRBJ2-2; 11 bases align to TRBD1. This CDR3 contains 15 residues. CDR1 and CDR2 (germline): MNHEY, SVGAGI. The J segment lost 5 bases and the V segment lost 7 bases, leaving 6 bases of the junction unmatched. The CDR3, as DNA: TGTGCCAGCACCCGGACAGGGGGCTTAACCGGGGAGCTGTTTTTT. Translating gives CASTRTGGLTGELFF.

The chain links TRBV30 to TRBJ1-1; D might be TRBD1 (6 bases). The V gene's germline CDR1 is GTSNPN and CDR2 SVGIG (reference sequence). This CDR3 is 13 amino acids long. V was cut by 3 bases and J by 3 bases, with 11 bases left in between. The CDR3 loop is CAWRAYRDTEAFF. The CDR3 nucleotides read TGTGCCTGGAGGGCGTACAGGGACACTGAAGCTTTCTTT.

In its sample, this clone was seen a few times. V usage is TRBV7-9 and J usage is TRBJ1-5; unclear D gene. CDR1 and CDR2 from the germline V gene are SEHNR and FQNEAQ (reference sequence). The V and J ends lost 2 bases and 1 base respectively, with 9 bases between them. The length of the CDR3 is 15 residues. CDR3 DNA: TGTGCCAGCAGCTTAAGTCTACCAAGCAATCAGCCCCAGCATTTT. It encodes CASSLSLPSNQPQHF.

The table lists this clone with a few counts. The CDR3 coding sequence is TGTGCCTGGAGAGATTGGGGACAGAACAATTCACCCCTCCACTTT. Translating it yields CAWRDWGQNNSPLHF. This chain links TRBV30 with TRBJ1-6; 7 bases match TRBD1. V dropped 3 bases and J dropped 7; count of bases not matched to a gene: 9. Germline CDR1 and CDR2: GTSNPN and SVGIG (reference sequence). CDR3 length: 15 residues. Filled out from reference TRBV30 and TRBJ1-6, the complete variable domain reads SQTIHQWPATLVQPVGSPLSLECTVEGTSNPNLYWYRQAAGRGLQLLFYSVGIGQISSEVPQNLSASRPQDRQFILSSKKLLLSDSGFYLCAWRDWGQNNSPLHFGNGTRLTVT.

The genes are TRBV7-2 and TRBJ2-3; no clear D gene. Germline V gene data show CDR1 as SGHTA and CDR2 as FQGNSA. The CDR3 sequence is 16 residues long. Trimming removed 2 bases from V and 6 bases from J, with 18 bases in between. The CDR3 here is CASSLSGGANIDTQYF. Written as DNA, the CDR3 is TGTGCCAGCAGCTTATCGGGTGGAGCGAATATCGATACGCAGTATTTT.

The V gene is TRBV28, the J gene TRBJ2-1; 8 bases map to TRBD1. The CDR3 length is 14 residues. J gave up 8 bases and V 5 bases, and 8 bases lay outside the gene matches. The V gene's germline CDR1 is MDHEN and CDR2 SYDVKM. CDR3 coding DNA: TGTGCCAGCAGTCGGGACAGGCCCACGGATGAGCAGTTCTTC. The encoded protein is CASSRDRPTDEQFF.